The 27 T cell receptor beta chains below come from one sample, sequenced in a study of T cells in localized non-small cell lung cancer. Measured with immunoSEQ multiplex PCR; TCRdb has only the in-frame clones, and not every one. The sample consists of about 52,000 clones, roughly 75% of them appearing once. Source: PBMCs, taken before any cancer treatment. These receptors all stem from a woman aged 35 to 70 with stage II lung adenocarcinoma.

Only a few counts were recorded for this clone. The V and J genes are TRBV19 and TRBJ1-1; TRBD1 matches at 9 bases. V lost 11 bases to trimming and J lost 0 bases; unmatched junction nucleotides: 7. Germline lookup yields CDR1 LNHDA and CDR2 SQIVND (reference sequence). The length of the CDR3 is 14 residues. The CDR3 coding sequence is TGTGCCTGCGGGACAGGGCTGATGAACACTGAAGCTTTCTTT. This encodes CACGTGLMNTEAFF.

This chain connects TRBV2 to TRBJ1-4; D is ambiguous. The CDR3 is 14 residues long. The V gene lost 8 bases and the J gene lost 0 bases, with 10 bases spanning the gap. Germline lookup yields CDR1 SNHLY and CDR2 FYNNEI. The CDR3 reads CASRVSSTNEKLFF. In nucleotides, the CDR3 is TGTGCCAGCCGAGTTTCGTCAACTAATGAAAAACTGTTTTTT. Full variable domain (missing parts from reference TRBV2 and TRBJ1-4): EPEVTQTPSHQVTQMGQEVILRCVPISNHLYFYWYRQILGQKVEFLVSFYNNEISEKSEIFDDQFSVERPDGSNFTLKIRSTKLEDSAMYFCASRVSSTNEKLFFGSGTQLSVL.

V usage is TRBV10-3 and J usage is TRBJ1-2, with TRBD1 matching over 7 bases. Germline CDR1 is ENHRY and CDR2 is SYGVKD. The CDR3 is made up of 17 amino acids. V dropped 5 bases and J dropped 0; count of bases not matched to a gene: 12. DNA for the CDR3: TGTGCCATCAGTAGCCAAACCGGGACAGCCTCTAACTATGGCTACACCTTC. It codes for CAISSQTGTASNYGYTF.

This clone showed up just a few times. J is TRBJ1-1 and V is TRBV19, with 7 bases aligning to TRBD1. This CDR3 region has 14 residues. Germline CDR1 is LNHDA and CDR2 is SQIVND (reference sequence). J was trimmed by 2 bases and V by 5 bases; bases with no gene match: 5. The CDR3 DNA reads TGTGCCAGTAGTCAGGGACAGTTTAACACTGAAGCTTTCTTT. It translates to CASSQGQFNTEAFF.

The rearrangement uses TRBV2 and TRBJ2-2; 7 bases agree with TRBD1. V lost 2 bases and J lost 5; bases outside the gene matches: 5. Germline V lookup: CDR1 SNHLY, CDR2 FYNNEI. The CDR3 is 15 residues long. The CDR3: CASSERQGWTGELFF. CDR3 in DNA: TGTGCCAGCAGTGAAAGACAGGGATGGACCGGGGAGCTGTTTTTT.

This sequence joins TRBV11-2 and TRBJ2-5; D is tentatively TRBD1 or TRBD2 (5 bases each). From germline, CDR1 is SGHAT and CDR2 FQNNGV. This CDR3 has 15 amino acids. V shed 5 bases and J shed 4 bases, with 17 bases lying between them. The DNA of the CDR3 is TGTGCCAGCAGCAAACAAGTGGGGGTGAGAGAGACCCAGTACTTC. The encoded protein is CASSKQVGVRETQYF.

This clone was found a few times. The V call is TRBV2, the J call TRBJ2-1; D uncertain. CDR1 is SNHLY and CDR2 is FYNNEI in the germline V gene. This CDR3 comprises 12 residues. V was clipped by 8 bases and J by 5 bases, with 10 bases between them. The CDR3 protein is CASGVANNEQFF. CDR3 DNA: TGTGCCAGCGGAGTAGCCAACAATGAGCAGTTCTTC.

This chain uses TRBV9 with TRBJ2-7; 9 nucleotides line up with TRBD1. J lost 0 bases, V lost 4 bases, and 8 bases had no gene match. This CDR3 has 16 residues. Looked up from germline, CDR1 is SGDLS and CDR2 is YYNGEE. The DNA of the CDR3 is TGTGCCAGCAGCCCAGGACAGGGGTCGAGCTCCTACGAGCAGTACTTC. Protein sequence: CASSPGQGSSSYEQYF.

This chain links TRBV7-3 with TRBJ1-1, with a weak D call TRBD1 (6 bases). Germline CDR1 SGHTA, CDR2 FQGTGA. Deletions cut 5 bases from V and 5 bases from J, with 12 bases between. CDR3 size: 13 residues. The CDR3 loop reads CASSLQGGTEAFF. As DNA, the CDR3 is TGTGCCAGCAGCCTACAGGGAGGGACTGAAGCTTTCTTT.

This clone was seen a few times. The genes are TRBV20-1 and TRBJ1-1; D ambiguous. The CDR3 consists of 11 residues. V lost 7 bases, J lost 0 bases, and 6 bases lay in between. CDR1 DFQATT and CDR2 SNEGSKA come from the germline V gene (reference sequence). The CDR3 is CSGHMNTEAFF. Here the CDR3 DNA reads TGCAGTGGACACATGAACACTGAAGCTTTCTTT.

CDR3 amino acids: CASSLFRSSTGELFF. The CDR3 bases are TGTGCCAGCAGCTTATTTCGGAGCAGCACCGGGGAGCTGTTTTTT. The chain is built from TRBV7-2 and TRBJ2-2; D is ambiguous. The CDR3 is 15 residues long. Germline assignment: CDR1 SGHTA and CDR2 FQGNSA. V lost 2 bases and J lost 4, with 11 bases in between.

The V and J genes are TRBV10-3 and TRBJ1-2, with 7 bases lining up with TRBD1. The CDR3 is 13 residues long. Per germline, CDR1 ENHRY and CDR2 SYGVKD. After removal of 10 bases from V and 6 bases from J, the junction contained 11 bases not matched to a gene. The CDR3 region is CATRTGVQNGYTF. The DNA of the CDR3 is TGTGCCACCAGAACAGGGGTTCAGAATGGCTACACCTTC.

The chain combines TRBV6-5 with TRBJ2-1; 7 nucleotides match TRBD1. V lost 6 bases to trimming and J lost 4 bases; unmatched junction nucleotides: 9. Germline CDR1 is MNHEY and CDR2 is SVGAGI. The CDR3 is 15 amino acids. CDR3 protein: CASSPGTDDYNEQFF. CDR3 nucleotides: TGTGCCAGCAGCCCCGGGACAGACGATTACAATGAGCAGTTCTTC.

The CDR3, as DNA: TGTGCCAGCAGCCCCTACTTGGGCAGGAACACTGAAGCTTTCTTT. Translation: CASSPYLGRNTEAFF. This chain joins TRBV6-6 and TRBJ1-1; D ambiguous. CDR3 length: 15 amino acids. V lost 6 bases and J 1 base, leaving 15 bases between the germline ends. Germline CDR1 reads MNHNY; CDR2 reads SVGAGI (reference sequence).

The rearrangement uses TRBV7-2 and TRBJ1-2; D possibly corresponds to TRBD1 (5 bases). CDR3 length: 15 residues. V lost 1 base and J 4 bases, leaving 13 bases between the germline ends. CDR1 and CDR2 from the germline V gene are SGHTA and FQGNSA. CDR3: CASSLGMGRAYGYTF. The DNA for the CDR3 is TGTGCCAGCAGCTTAGGAATGGGACGGGCCTATGGCTACACCTTC.

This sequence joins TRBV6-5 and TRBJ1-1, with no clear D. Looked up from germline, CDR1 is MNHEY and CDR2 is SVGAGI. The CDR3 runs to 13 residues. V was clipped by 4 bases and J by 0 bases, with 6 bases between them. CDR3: CASSSKVNTEAFF. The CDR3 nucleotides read TGTGCCAGCAGTTCTAAGGTGAACACTGAAGCTTTCTTT.

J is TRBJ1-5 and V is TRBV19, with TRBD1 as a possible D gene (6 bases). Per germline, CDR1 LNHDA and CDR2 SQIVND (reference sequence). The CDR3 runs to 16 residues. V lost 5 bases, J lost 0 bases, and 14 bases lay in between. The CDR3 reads CASSPGTSYSNQPQHF. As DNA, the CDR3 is TGTGCCAGTAGTCCAGGGACAAGTTATAGCAATCAGCCCCAGCATTTT.

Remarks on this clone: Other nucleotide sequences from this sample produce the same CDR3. CDR3 DNA sequence: TGTGCCAGCAGTGAAGAGCAGGAGGTCCCCTACACCTTC. Protein: CASSEEQEVPYTF. V and J are TRBV2 and TRBJ1-2; D uncertain. Trimming left V 1 base short and J 10 bases short, with 13 bases between. Per the germline V gene, CDR1 is SNHLY and CDR2 is FYNNEI. This CDR3 spans 13 amino acids.

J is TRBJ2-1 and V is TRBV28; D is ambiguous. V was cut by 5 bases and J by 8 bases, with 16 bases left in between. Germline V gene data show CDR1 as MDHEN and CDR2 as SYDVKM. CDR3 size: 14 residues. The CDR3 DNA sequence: TGTGCCAGCAGTCCCTCTGGCCTCTTCTATGAGCAGTTCTTC. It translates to CASSPSGLFYEQFF.

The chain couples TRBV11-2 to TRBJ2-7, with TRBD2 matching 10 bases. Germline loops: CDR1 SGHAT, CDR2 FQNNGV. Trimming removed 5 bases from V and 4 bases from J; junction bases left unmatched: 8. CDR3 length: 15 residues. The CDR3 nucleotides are TGTGCCAGCAGCCCCGGACTAGCGGTCGCGTACGAGCAGTACTTC. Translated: CASSPGLAVAYEQYF.

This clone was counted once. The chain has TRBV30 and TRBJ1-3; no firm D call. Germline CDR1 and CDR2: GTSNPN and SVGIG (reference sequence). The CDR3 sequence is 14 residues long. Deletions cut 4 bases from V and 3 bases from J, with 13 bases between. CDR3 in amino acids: CAWNSGVGGNTIYF. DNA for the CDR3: TGTGCCTGGAATAGCGGGGTCGGTGGAAACACCATATATTTT.

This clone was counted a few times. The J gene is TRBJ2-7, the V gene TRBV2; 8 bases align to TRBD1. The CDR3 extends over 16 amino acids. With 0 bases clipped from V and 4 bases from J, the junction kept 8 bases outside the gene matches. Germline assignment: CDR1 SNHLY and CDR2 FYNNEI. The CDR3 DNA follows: TGTGCCAGCAGTGAAGCATCGACAGGGGTGCCGTACGAGCAGTACTTC. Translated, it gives CASSEASTGVPYEQYF.

As DNA, the CDR3 is TGTGCCAGCGCCTCTAGCGTTTCCTACAATGAGCAGTTCTTC. Its translation is CASASSVSYNEQFF. V usage is TRBV27 and J usage is TRBJ2-1, with TRBD2 as a possible D gene (6 bases). The germline V gene has CDR1 MNHEY and CDR2 SMNVEV (reference sequence). V was trimmed by 8 bases and J by 1 base, leaving 12 bases between them. There are 14 residues in the CDR3.

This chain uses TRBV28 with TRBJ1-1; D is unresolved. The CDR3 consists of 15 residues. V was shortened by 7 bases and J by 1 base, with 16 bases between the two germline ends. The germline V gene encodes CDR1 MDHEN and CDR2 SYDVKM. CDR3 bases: TGTGCCAGCAAATTATATGGTTTACCGAACACTGAAGCTTTCTTT. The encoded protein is CASKLYGLPNTEAFF.

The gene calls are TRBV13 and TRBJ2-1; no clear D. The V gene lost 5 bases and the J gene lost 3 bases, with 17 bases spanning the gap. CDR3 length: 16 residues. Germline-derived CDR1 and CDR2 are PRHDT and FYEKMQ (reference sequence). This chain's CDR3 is CASSGSKRPVYNEQFF. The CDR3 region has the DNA TGTGCCAGCAGCGGCTCGAAAAGGCCCGTCTACAATGAGCAGTTCTTC.

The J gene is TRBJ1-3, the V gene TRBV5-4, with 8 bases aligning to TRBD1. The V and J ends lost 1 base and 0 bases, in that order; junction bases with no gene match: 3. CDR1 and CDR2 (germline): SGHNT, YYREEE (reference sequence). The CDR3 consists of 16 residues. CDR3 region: CASSLRTGLSGNTIYF. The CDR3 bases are TGTGCCAGCAGCTTGAGGACAGGGCTCTCTGGAAACACCATATATTTT. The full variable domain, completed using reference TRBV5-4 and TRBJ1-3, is ETGVTQSPTHLIKTRGQQVTLRCSSQSGHNTVSWYQQALGQGPQFIFQYYREEENGRGNFPPRFSGLQFPNYSSELNVNALELDDSALYLCASSLRTGLSGNTIYFGEGSWLTVV.

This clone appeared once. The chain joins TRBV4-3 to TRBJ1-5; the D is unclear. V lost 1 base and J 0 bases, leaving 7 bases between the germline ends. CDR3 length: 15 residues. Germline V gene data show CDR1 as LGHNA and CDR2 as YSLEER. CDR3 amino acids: CASSQGTDSNQPQHF. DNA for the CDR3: TGCGCCAGCAGCCAAGGAACAGATAGCAATCAGCCCCAGCATTTT.